Presented here are 4 T cell receptor beta chains from one specimen sequenced in a study of cytomegalovirus exposure and HLA in healthy donors. 60 Vbeta and 13 Jbeta primers were used in PCR. Sequenced by immunoSEQ multiplex PCR; TCRdb stores in-frame clones only, minus some. The sample holds fewer than 200,000 clones, roughly 81% seen once. Sequencing was performed on PBMCs. These TCRs come from a man aged 25-45 years in good health and CMV-seropositive.

The chain combines TRBV4-1 with TRBJ2-5; no clear D gene. Germline V gives CDR1 MGHRA, CDR2 YSYEKL. The CDR3 extends over 15 amino acids. Between the trimmed V and J ends, which lost 1 base and 2 bases, there was a span of 11 bases. CDR3 coding DNA: TGCGCCAGCAGCCAAGCGGAACAGAGACAAGAGACCCAGTACTTC. Translation: CASSQAEQRQETQYF.

This chain uses TRBV4-3 with TRBJ1-1; no firm D call. The V end lost 0 bases, the J end lost 0 bases, and 11 bases lay between the germline ends. The CDR3 loop spans 16 amino acids. CDR1 and CDR2 (germline): LGHNA, YSLEER. The CDR3, as DNA: TGCGCCAGCAGCCAAGAGACGGGTAGGATGAACACTGAAGCTTTCTTT. Amino acid sequence: CASSQETGRMNTEAFF.

This clone was recorded a few times. The chain combines TRBV6-1 with TRBJ1-1, with a weak D call TRBD1 (6 bases). The V gene lost 6 bases and the J gene lost 3 bases, with 14 bases spanning the gap. Germline V gene sequence: CDR1 MNHNS, CDR2 SASEGT. CDR3 size: 14 residues. The CDR3 loop reads CASSQGGGYTEAFF. CDR3 DNA: TGTGCCAGCAGCCAAGGGGGAGGGTACACTGAAGCTTTCTTT.

The V call is TRBV7-2, the J call TRBJ2-3; 9 bases match TRBD1. The germline V gene has CDR1 SGHTA and CDR2 FQGNSA. This CDR3 contains 15 residues. After removal of 5 bases from V and 3 bases from J, the junction contained 6 bases not matched to a gene. CDR3 in amino acids: CASSNRQGGTDTQYF. DNA for the CDR3: TGTGCCAGCAGCAACCGACAGGGGGGTACAGATACGCAGTATTTT. Full variable domain (outside the CDR3, taken from reference TRBV7-2 and TRBJ2-3): GAGVSQSPSNKVTEKGKDVELRCDPISGHTALYWYRQSLGQGLEFLIYFQGNSAPDKSGLPSDRFSAERTGGSVSTLTIQRTQQEDSAVYLCASSNRQGGTDTQYFGPGTRLTVL.